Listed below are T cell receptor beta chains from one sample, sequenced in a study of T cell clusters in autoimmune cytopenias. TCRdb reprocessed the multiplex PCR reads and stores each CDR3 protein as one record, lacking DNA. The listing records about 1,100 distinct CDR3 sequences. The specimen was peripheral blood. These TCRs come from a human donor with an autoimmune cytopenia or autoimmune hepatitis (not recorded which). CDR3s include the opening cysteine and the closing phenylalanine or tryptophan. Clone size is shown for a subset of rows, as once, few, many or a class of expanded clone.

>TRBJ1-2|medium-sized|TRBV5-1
CASSLGLGGNGYTF
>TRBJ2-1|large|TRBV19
CASSPGQGYYNEQFF
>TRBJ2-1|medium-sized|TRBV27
CASSLSSYNEQFF
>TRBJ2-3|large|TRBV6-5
CASSYSPADTQYF
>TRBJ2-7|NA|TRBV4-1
CASSPQTSSYEQYF
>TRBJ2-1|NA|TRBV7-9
CASSLAPDEQFF
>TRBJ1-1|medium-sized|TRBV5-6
CASSTTRDTEAFF
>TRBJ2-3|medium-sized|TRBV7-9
CASSSPGLGTDTQYF
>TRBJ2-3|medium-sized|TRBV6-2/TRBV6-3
CAGRQISTDTQYF
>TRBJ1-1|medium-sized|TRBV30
CASLRASTAFF
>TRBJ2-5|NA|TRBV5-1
CASSLRTGGQETQYF
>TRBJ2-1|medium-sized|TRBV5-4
CASSLARLAAINEQFF
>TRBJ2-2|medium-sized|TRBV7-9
CASNGGVANTGELFF
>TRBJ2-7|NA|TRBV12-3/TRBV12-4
CASSSGTSAYEQYF
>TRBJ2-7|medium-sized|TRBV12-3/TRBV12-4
CASSFGGGIWNEQYF
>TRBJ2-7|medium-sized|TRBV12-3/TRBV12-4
CASSFGGQGYEQYF
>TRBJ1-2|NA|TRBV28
CASSNRAGYTF
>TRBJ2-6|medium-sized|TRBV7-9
CASSNAGTWANVLTF
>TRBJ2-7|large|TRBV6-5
CASSYRDGPYEQYF
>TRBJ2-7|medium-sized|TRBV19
CASHPGGGKSYEQYF
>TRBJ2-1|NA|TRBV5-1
CASSLGGGGFSSYNEQFF
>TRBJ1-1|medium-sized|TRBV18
CASSPPDSEAFF
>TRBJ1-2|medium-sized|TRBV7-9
CASSLGQGSGYTF
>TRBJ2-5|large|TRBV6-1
CASSDLEGETQYF
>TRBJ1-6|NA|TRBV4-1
CASSQGTQGSPLHF
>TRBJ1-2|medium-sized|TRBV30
CAWEGVPSYGYTF
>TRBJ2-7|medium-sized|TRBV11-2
CASSLLQGSYEQYF
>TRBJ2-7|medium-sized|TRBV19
CASSRTGDGRAGYEQYF
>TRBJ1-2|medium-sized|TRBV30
CAWRVAGPGGYTF
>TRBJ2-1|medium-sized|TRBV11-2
CASSQLTSGRGNEQFF
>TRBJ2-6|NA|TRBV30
CASNIAQQVSGANVLTF
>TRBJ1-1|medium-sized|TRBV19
CASSIDPETEAFF
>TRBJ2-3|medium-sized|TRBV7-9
CASSSPRNGKNTQYF
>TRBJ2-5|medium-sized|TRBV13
CASSSRTSGSQETQYF
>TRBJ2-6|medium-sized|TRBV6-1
CASSEEGANVLTF
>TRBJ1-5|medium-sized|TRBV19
CASSIDGAGQPQHF
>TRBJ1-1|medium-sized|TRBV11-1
CASSLVGTEAFF
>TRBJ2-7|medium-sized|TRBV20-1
CSAREARPPYEQYF
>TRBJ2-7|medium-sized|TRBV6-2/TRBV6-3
CASRSPSGLAAYEQYF
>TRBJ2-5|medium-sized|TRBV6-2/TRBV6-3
CASQGGVRETSQETQYF
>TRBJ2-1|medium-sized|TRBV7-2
CASSLASSDYNEQFF
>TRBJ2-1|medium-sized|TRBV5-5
CASSLEAGSNEQFF
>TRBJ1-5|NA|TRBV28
CASSFGQGLFQPQHF
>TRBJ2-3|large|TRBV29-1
CSVERALRNPSTDTQYF
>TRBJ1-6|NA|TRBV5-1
CASSLQGSDNSPLHF